Listed here is a single T cell receptor (beta chain). The antigen is unknown. This sample is drawn from a study of cytomegalovirus exposure and HLA in healthy donors. Study-wide points: Later analysis reportedly placed an Asian-associated ancestry cluster below the roughly 680-donor mean in N-insertions.

The V gene end was trimmed by 7 bases and the J gene end by 7 bases; junction bases not matched to a gene: 9. This CDR3 has 13 residues. Per germline, CDR1 ENHRY and CDR2 SYGVKD. Healthy bone marrow donors supplied every sample. PCR involved 60 Vbeta and 13 Jbeta primers. TCRdb keeps only in-frame clones here, not all; method: immunoSEQ multiplex PCR. The sample holds 200,000 to 250,000 clones; around 80% are singletons and the top ten take less than 0.6%. Sequences were obtained from PBMCs. This receptor was identified in a boy younger than 18 in good health and CMV-seronegative. The chain couples TRBV10-3 to TRBJ1-2; 7 bases line up with TRBD1. CDR3 nucleotides: TGTGCCATCACCCCCGACAGGGAGAGTGGCTACACCTTC. This sequence encodes CAITPDRESGYTF.